This TCR beta chain appears in the sequencing data of a study of blood T cell repertoires in COVID-19. Across the study: There were acute and convalescent COVID-19 samples, and they came from the United States, Italy and Spain. T cells, B-cell-depleted T cells, or PBMCs provided the cDNA or gDNA that served as material.

This CDR3 is 13 amino acids long. J was trimmed by 1 base and V by 11 bases; bases with no gene match: 5. Germline CDR1 and CDR2: MNHEY and SVGAGI. Repertoires were generated with immunoSEQ multiplex PCR, while TCRdb's copy carries only in-frame clones and drops some. The sample has tens of thousands of clones; around 87% are singletons. The sample was peripheral blood. This TCR derives from a woman of 80 years or more with acute or convalescent COVID-19. The chain employs TRBV6-5 and TRBJ1-5; 7 nucleotides match TRBD1. The CDR3 DNA follows: TGTGCCTGCAAGGGGGCGAGCAATCAGCCCCAGCATTTT. It is translated as CACKGASNQPQHF.